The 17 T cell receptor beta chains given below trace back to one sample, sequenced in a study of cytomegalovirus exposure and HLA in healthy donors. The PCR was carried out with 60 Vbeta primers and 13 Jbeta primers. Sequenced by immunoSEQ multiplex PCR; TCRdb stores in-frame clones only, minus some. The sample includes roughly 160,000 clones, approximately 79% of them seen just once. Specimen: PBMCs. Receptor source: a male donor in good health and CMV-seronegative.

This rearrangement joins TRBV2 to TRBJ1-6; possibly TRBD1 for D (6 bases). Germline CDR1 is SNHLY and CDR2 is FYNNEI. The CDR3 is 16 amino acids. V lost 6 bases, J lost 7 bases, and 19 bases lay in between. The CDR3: CASRVGRTGTNSPLHF. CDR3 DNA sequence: TGTGCCAGCAGGGTTGGGCGTACAGGGACGAATTCACCCCTCCACTTT.

CDR3 protein: CASSRNRDWDRGTDTQYF. The CDR3 DNA reads TGTGCCAGCAGCCGAAACCGGGACTGGGACCGGGGCACAGATACGCAGTATTTT. The V and J genes are TRBV7-6 and TRBJ2-3; TRBD2 might be the D (6 bases). The CDR3 spans 18 residues. The ends were cut back, 5 bases at V and 1 base at J, with 22 bases in the middle. From germline, CDR1 is SGHVS and CDR2 FNYEAQ. Supplemented by reference TRBV7-6 and TRBJ2-3, the full variable domain reads GAGVSQSPRYKVTKRGQDVALRCDPISGHVSLYWYRQALGQGPEFLTYFNYEAQQDKSGLPNDRFSAERPEGSISTLTIQRTEQRDSAMYRCASSRNRDWDRGTDTQYFGPGTRLTVL.

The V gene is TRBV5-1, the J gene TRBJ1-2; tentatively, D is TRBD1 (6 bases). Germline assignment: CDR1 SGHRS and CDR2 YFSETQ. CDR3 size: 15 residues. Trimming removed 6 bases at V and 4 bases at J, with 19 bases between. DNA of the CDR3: TGCGCCAGCAATAGGGGGACACCCCGTTCCTATGGCTACACCTTC. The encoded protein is CASNRGTPRSYGYTF.

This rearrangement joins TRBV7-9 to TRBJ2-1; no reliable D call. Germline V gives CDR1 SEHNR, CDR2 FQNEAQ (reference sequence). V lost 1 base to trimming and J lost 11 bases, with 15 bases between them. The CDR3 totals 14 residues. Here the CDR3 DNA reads TGTGCCAGCAGCTTAGAGGCAGGCCCTGTTCAGCAGTTCTTC. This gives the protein CASSLEAGPVQQFF.

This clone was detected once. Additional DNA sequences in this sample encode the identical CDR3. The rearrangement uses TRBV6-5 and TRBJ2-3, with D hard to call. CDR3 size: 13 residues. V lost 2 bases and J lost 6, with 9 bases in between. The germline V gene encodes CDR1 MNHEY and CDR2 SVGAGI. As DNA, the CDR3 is TGTGCCAGCAGTTACAGGAGTTCTGATACGCAGTATTTT. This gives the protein CASSYRSSDTQYF.

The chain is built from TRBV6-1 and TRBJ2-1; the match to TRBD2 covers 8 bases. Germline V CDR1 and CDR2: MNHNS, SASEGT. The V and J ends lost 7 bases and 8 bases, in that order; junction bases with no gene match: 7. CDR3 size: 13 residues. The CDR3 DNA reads TGTGCCAGCAAGTTGAGCGGGGGTTATGAGCAGTTCTTC. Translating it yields CASKLSGGYEQFF.

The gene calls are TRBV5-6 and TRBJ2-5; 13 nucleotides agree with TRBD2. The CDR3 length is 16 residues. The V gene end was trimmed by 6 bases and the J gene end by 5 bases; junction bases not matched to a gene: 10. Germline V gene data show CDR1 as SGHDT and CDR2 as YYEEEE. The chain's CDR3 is CASTKTSGGRVETQYF. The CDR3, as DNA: TGTGCCAGCACCAAGACTAGCGGGGGGAGGGTTGAGACCCAGTACTTC.

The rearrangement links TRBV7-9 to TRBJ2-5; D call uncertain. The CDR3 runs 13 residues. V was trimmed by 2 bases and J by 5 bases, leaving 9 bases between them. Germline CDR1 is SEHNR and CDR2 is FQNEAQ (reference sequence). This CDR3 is CASSLKLWETQYF. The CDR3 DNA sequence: TGTGCCAGCAGCTTAAAGCTGTGGGAGACCCAGTACTTC.

The CDR3, as DNA: TGTGCCAGCAGCGTGGGCAGGGTTAATGAGCAGTTCTTC. It is translated as CASSVGRVNEQFF. The chain combines TRBV7-2 with TRBJ2-1, with D possibly being TRBD1 (5 bases). This CDR3 is built from 13 residues. V lost 5 bases, J lost 7 bases, and 12 bases lay in between. CDR1 SGHTA and CDR2 FQGNSA come from the germline V gene.

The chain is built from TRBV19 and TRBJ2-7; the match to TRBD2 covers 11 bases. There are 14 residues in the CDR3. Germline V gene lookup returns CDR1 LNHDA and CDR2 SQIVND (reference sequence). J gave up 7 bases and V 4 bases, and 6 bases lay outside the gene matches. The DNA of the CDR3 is TGTGCCAGTAGTACGACTAGCGGGGTCGGGGAGCAGTACTTC. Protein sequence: CASSTTSGVGEQYF.

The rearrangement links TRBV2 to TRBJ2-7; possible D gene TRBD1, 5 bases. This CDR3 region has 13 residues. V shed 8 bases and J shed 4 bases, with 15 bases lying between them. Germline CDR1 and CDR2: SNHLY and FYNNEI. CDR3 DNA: TGTGCCAGCTCCCTCAGGGATCTTTACGAGCAGTACTTC. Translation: CASSLRDLYEQYF.

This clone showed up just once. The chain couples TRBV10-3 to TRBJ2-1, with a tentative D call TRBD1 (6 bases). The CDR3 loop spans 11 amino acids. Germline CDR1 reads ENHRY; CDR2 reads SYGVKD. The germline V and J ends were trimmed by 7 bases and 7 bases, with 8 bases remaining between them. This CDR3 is CAITQGNEQFF. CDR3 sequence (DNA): TGTGCCATCACGCAGGGGAATGAGCAGTTCTTC.

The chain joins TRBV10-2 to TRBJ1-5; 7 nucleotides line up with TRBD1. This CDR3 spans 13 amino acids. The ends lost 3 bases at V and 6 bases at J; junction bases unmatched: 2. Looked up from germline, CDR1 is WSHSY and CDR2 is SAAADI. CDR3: CASSEQGTQPQHF. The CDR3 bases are TGCGCCAGCAGTGAACAGGGGACTCAGCCCCAGCATTTT.

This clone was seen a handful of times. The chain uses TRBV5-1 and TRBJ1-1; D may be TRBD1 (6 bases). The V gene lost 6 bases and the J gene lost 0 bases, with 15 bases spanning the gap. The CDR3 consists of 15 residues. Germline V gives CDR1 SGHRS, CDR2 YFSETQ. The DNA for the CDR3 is TGCGCCAGCACCGTGGCAGGGGAGCTGAACACTGAAGCTTTCTTT. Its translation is CASTVAGELNTEAFF.

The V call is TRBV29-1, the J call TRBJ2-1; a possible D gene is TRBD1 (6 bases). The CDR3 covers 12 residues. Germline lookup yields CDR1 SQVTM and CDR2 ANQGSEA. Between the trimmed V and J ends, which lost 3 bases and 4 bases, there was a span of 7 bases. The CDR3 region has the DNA TGCAGCGTTGACAGGGGATACAATGAGCAGTTCTTC. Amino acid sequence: CSVDRGYNEQFF.

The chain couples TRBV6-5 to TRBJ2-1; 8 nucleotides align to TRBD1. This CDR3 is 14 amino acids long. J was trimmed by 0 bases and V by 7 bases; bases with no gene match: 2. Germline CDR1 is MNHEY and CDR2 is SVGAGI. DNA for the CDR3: TGTGCCAGCACCACAGGGGGCTCCTACAATGAGCAGTTCTTC. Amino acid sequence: CASTTGGSYNEQFF.

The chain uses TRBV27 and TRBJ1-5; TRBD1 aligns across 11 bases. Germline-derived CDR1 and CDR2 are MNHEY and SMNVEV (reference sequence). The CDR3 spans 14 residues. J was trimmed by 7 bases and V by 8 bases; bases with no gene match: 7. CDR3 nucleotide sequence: TGTGCCAGCGGCCACCGGGACAGGGGGCAGCCCCAGCATTTT. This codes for CASGHRDRGQPQHF.